The T cell receptor beta chain described here comes from a study of OX40 agonist ivuxolimab in advanced cancers. Study-wide background: Patients received ivuxolimab, an agonistic anti-OX40 (CD134) antibody. There were three patients with partial responses, one having hepatocellular carcinoma and two cutaneous melanoma. Study-wide points: Clones of CD4+ and CD8+ blood T cells grew by week 6 at doses of 0.1 to 3.0 mg/kg.

The V gene lost 0 bases and the J gene lost 4 bases, with 7 bases spanning the gap. In germline, CDR1 is KGHSH, CDR2 LQKENI. The CDR3 is 14 residues long. As concerns this clone: Its target is unknown.

Generated by immunoSEQ multiplex PCR, the TCRdb table keeps only in-frame clones and is missing some. The sample has tens of thousands of clones, approximately 80% seen once. This receptor was identified in an adult with an advanced solid tumor such as melanoma, head and neck, liver or kidney cancer. The gene calls are TRBV18 and TRBJ1-5; D unclear. The sequences come from CD4+ or CD8+ T cells sorted from blood, collected in a trial of the OX40 agonist ivuxolimab. The DNA for the CDR3 is TGTGCCAGCTCACCACCCACACAAAATCAGCCCCAGCATTTT. Amino acids: CASSPPTQNQPQHF.